This T cell receptor beta chain was sequenced in a study of a mutant IDH1 vaccine in newly diagnosed glioma. On the study more broadly: With temozolomide cycles, or 4-6 weeks after radiotherapy alone, vaccination was started. Patients' prior therapy spanned radiotherapy, temozolomide, or both; most underwent both. General study findings and limits: With respect to changes in top peripheral T cell clonotypes, pseudoprogression seemed unrelated.

Note on this clone: What it recognizes is unknown.

The time point was: week 5, during vaccination. Topical imiquimod was applied with each vaccine dose, which held 300 ug of mutant IDH1 20-mer peptide. The CDR3 sequence is 15 residues long. Deletions cut 2 bases from V and 0 bases from J, with 11 bases between. Germline CDR1 is MNHEY and CDR2 is SVGAGI. Assay used: immunoSEQ multiplex PCR; TCRdb lists only in-frame clones, some missing. The table includes tens of thousands of clones, approximately 88% detected once. The receptor comes from a man aged 18 to 29 with glioma. The sample here was PBMCs, taken from a glioma patient whose treatment included an IDH1 peptide vaccine. The chain links TRBV6-5 to TRBJ2-7, with D perhaps matching TRBD2 (6 bases). This chain's CDR3 is CASSYPRGNSYEQYF. Here the CDR3 DNA reads TGTGCCAGCAGTTACCCACGGGGGAACTCCTACGAGCAGTACTTC.